This T cell receptor beta chain originates from a study of siplizumab effects on memory and regulatory T cells. TCRdb keeps only in-frame clones here, not all; method: immunoSEQ multiplex PCR. The data show 60,000 to 80,000 clones, approximately 87% seen once. The V and J ends lost 3 bases and 3 bases respectively, with 9 bases between them. CDR1 and CDR2 from the germline V gene are MNHEY and SMNVEV (reference sequence). The CDR3 runs 13 residues. The sample comprised memory CD4+ T cells sorted from blood. The chain uses TRBV27 and TRBJ2-7; D ambiguous. The receptor was derived from a human donor in good health. The CDR3 bases are TGTGCCAGCAGTTTCCGACCGGACTACGAGCAGTACTTC. The encoded protein is CASSFRPDYEQYF.